These 12 T cell receptor beta chains were all obtained from the same sample, sequenced in a study of blood T cell repertoires in COVID-19. Repertoires were generated with immunoSEQ multiplex PCR, while TCRdb's copy carries only in-frame clones and drops some. The sample consists of about 140,000 clones, over 75% of them appearing once. The specimen was peripheral blood. These receptors were collected from a man aged 45-60 years with acute or convalescent COVID-19.

This clone has more than one count but fewer than ten. This sequence joins TRBV11-3 and TRBJ1-2; no clear D gene. This CDR3 is built from 16 residues. Trimming shortened V by 0 bases and J by 6 bases, and 17 bases separated the two germline ends. Germline CDR1 SGHNT, CDR2 YENEEA. CDR3 coding DNA: TGTGCCAGCAGCTTAGATCTGGGCAGGTCGCAGGATGGCTACACCTTC. It translates to CASSLDLGRSQDGYTF.

This sequence joins TRBV7-3 and TRBJ2-3; no firm D call. Germline CDR1 reads SGHTA; CDR2 reads FQGTGA. The CDR3 is made up of 14 amino acids. Trimming removed 2 bases from V and 3 bases from J, with 9 bases in between. The CDR3 spells CASSLEIATDTQYF. In nucleotides, the CDR3 is TGTGCCAGCAGCTTAGAGATAGCAACAGATACGCAGTATTTT.

This chain joins TRBV9 and TRBJ1-1, with TRBD1 identical over 7 bases. Germline assignment: CDR1 SGDLS and CDR2 YYNGEE. This CDR3 is 14 amino acids long. V was pared by 3 bases and J by 4 bases, with 6 bases of the junction left unmatched. The CDR3 spells CASSETGSSTEAFF. CDR3 in DNA: TGTGCCAGCAGCGAGACAGGGAGTAGCACTGAAGCTTTCTTT.

This clone was seen only a few times. In nucleotides, the CDR3 is TGTGCCAGCAGCTTTGGATCACAGGCGGTTTACGAGCAGTACTTC. The encoded protein is CASSFGSQAVYEQYF. The chain recombines TRBV5-6 with TRBJ2-7, with a tentative D call TRBD1 (5 bases). Trimming stripped 2 bases from V and 4 bases from J, with 16 bases between. Germline V gives CDR1 SGHDT, CDR2 YYEEEE. The CDR3 has 15 residues.

The chain has TRBV30 and TRBJ2-4, with TRBD2 as a possible D gene (5 bases). This CDR3 region has 16 residues. CDR1 is GTSNPN, CDR2 SVGIG, per germline (reference sequence). Trimming stripped 0 bases from V and 0 bases from J, with 12 bases between. CDR3 DNA: TGTGCCTGGAGTGTAGGGCTAGCAACAGCCAAAAACATTCAGTACTTC. Translating gives CAWSVGLATAKNIQYF. The full variable domain, completed using reference TRBV30 and TRBJ2-4, is SQTIHQWPATLVQPVGSPLSLECTVEGTSNPNLYWYRQAAGRGLQLLFYSVGIGQISSEVPQNLSASRPQDRQFILSSKKLLLSDSGFYLCAWSVGLATAKNIQYFGAGTRLSVL.

In its sample, this clone was seen once. This chain uses TRBV4-2 with TRBJ1-1, with D unclear. The CDR3 consists of 16 residues. Germline V CDR1 and CDR2: LGHNA, YNFKEQ. The V gene lost 0 bases and the J gene lost 3 bases, with 14 bases spanning the gap. The CDR3 DNA sequence: TGTGCCAGCAGCCAAGAGTCAGGCTGGCAAGACACTGAAGCTTTCTTT. This translates into CASSQESGWQDTEAFF.

The rearrangement links TRBV6-5 to TRBJ1-5, with D hard to call. The germline V and J ends were trimmed by 2 bases and 4 bases, with 9 bases remaining between them. The V gene's germline CDR1 is MNHEY and CDR2 SVGAGI. The CDR3 length is 14 residues. CDR3 protein: CASSYLRGNQPQHF. The CDR3 nucleotides read TGTGCCAGCAGTTACCTGCGAGGGAATCAGCCCCAGCATTTT.

At least ten counts were recorded for this clone. This sequence joins TRBV6-5 and TRBJ2-7; D might be TRBD2 (5 bases). Germline loops: CDR1 MNHEY, CDR2 SVGAGI. V shed 8 bases and J shed 2 bases, with 16 bases lying between them. The CDR3 has 14 amino acids. The chain's CDR3 is CASGSTPSTYEQYF. The CDR3 nucleotides read TGTGCCAGCGGGAGCACACCATCCACCTACGAGCAGTACTTC.

The chain recombines TRBV19 with TRBJ1-2, with 7 bases matching TRBD1. Germline values: CDR1 LNHDA, CDR2 SQIVND (reference sequence). The CDR3 is 14 residues long. J was trimmed by 7 bases and V by 3 bases; bases with no gene match: 8. In DNA form, the CDR3 reads TGTGCCAGTAGTATGGACAGGCCCACAGGTGGCTACACCTTC. Translated: CASSMDRPTGGYTF.

This clone was found once. The chain is built from TRBV5-1 and TRBJ2-7; 11 positions agree with TRBD1. Per the germline V gene, CDR1 is SGHRS and CDR2 is YFSETQ. V dropped 5 bases and J dropped 3; count of bases not matched to a gene: 7. There are 15 residues in the CDR3. The chain's CDR3 is CASRPTGTGGYEQYF. CDR3 DNA sequence: TGCGCCAGCAGGCCCACCGGGACAGGGGGCTACGAGCAGTACTTC.

CDR3: CASSFSSPGANVLTF. The CDR3 coding sequence is TGTGCCAGCAGCTTTAGTAGTCCTGGGGCCAACGTCCTGACTTTC. The J gene is TRBJ2-6, the V gene TRBV11-2; D not certain. This CDR3 has 15 amino acids. V was clipped by 3 bases and J by 2 bases, with 8 bases between them. Per the germline V gene, CDR1 is SGHAT and CDR2 is FQNNGV.

In DNA form, the CDR3 reads TGTGCCACCAGCAATTGGGACACCCGAGAGCCCCTCCACTTT. It yields the protein CATSNWDTREPLHF. The chain uses TRBV15 and TRBJ1-6; weak D call: TRBD1 (6 bases). The CDR3 totals 14 residues. Germline CDR1 and CDR2: LNHNV and YYDKDF (reference sequence). Trimming cost V 4 bases and J 13 bases, with 17 bases left between them.